This TCR beta chain was sequenced in a study of T cell responses to AZD1222 COVID-19 vaccine. The protocol was immunoSEQ multiplex PCR, while the TCRdb copy is restricted to in-frame clones and leaves out a portion. The repertoire consists of approximately 110,000 clones, with 87% occurring once and the leading ten covering about 2.5%. The TCR originated in an adult who received the AZD1222 COVID-19 vaccine. Material: peripheral blood, obtained 28 days after the second AZD1222 dose.

CDR3 sequence reads: CASSLGWTGHSPLHF. The CDR3 bases are TGTGCCAGCAGCTTAGGATGGACAGGGCATTCACCCCTCCACTTT. This sequence joins TRBV11-2 and TRBJ1-6; 8 bases are a match to TRBD1. V shed 1 base, J shed 8 bases, and the junction held 4 bases outside the gene matches. Per the germline V gene, CDR1 is SGHAT and CDR2 is FQNNGV. The CDR3 contains 15 residues.